Below, 27 T cell receptor beta chains from the same sample are listed, as sequenced in a study of cytomegalovirus exposure and HLA in healthy donors. Clones were read by immunoSEQ multiplex PCR, and TCRdb kept only the in-frame ones, dropping some. The sample gives roughly 150,000 clones, around 85% of which show up once; 4.5% to 7% is in the top ten. The source material was PBMCs. All receptors derive from a woman in her 30s in good health and CMV-seronegative.

This clone came up a few times. This rearrangement joins TRBV2 to TRBJ1-1; D unresolved. Between the trimmed V and J ends, which lost 7 bases and 1 base, there was a span of 10 bases. Germline-derived CDR1 and CDR2 are SNHLY and FYNNEI. The CDR3 loop spans 13 amino acids. CDR3 in DNA: TGTGCCAGCAAGCTGGGCCGGAACACTGAAGCTTTCTTT. As protein: CASKLGRNTEAFF.

The V call is TRBV4-3, the J call TRBJ2-3; a weak D match, TRBD1 (6 bases). CDR3 length equals 14 residues. The germline CDR1 and CDR2 sequences are LGHNA and YSLEER. Trimming left V 0 bases short and J 4 bases short, with 8 bases between. CDR3 nucleotide sequence: TGCGCCAGCAGCCAAGATGCAGGGGCAGATACGCAGTATTTT. Protein sequence: CASSQDAGADTQYF.

In this sample, this clone turned up once. The J gene is TRBJ2-6, the V gene TRBV9; no clear D. Germline V gene data show CDR1 as SGDLS and CDR2 as YYNGEE. Between the trimmed V and J ends, which lost 0 bases and 0 bases, there was a span of 4 bases. The CDR3 consists of 15 residues. CDR3 loop: CASSVVASGANVLTF. CDR3 coding DNA: TGTGCCAGCAGCGTAGTCGCCTCTGGGGCCAACGTCCTGACTTTC. The full variable domain, rest sourced from reference TRBV9 and TRBJ2-6, is DSGVTQTPKHLITATGQRVTLRCSPRSGDLSVYWYQQSLDQGLQFLIQYYNGEERAKGNILERFSAQQFPDLHSELNLSSLELGDSALYFCASSVVASGANVLTFGAGSRLTVL.

The chain employs TRBV18 and TRBJ2-5, with a possible D match to TRBD1 (7 bases). V was shortened by 3 bases and J by 4 bases, with 12 bases between the two germline ends. CDR1 is KGHSH, CDR2 LQKENI, per germline. The CDR3 covers 14 residues. The DNA of the CDR3 is TGTGCCAGCTCACCCGGGACAGCGGGAGAGACCCAGTACTTC. Translating gives CASSPGTAGETQYF.

The rearrangement uses TRBV6-5 and TRBJ1-2, with D perhaps matching TRBD1 (6 bases). Germline lookup yields CDR1 MNHEY and CDR2 SVGAGI. V dropped 0 bases and J dropped 8 bases, with 13 bases sitting between them. The CDR3 runs to 14 residues. DNA of the CDR3: TGTGCCAGCAGTTACTCAGGGACGAGGGGGGGCTACACCTTC. Its protein is CASSYSGTRGGYTF.

J is TRBJ2-1 and V is TRBV6-4, with 9 nucleotides matching TRBD2. This CDR3 has 19 amino acids. CDR1 is MRHNA, CDR2 SNTAGT, per germline. V shed 2 bases, J shed 6 bases, and the junction held 17 bases outside the gene matches. DNA for the CDR3: TGTGCCAGCAGTGACCCCCTCCTTTACTATAGCGGGGGATGCAATGAGCAGTTCTTC. Its protein product is CASSDPLLYYSGGCNEQFF.

The CDR3 DNA sequence: TGTGCCAGCAGCCACTCCGCAGGGTACGAGCAGTACTTC. Protein product: CASSHSAGYEQYF. The genes are TRBV7-9 and TRBJ2-7, with a tentative D call TRBD1 (5 bases). The length of the CDR3 is 13 residues. Deletions cut 5 bases from V and 4 bases from J, with 12 bases between. Germline V lookup: CDR1 SEHNR, CDR2 FQNEAQ (reference sequence).

The chain has TRBV9 and TRBJ2-2, with 11 bases lining up with TRBD2. Germline loops: CDR1 SGDLS, CDR2 YYNGEE. The CDR3 is made up of 18 amino acids. Germline trimming cut 0 bases from V and 2 bases from J; bases unmatched to any gene: 6. CDR3 in DNA: TGTGCCAGCAGCGTAGCTCCTAGCGGGAGGAGAAACACCGGGGAGCTGTTTTTT. It encodes CASSVAPSGRRNTGELFF.

This rearrangement joins TRBV19 to TRBJ2-5, with D possibly being TRBD2 (6 bases). This CDR3 has 15 residues. The ends were cut back, 7 bases at V and 5 bases at J, with 20 bases in the middle. Looked up from germline, CDR1 is LNHDA and CDR2 is SQIVND (reference sequence). The CDR3 nucleotides are TGTGCCAGTAAGCGCTCCGGGGGAAGCAGGGAGACCCAGTACTTC. Protein sequence: CASKRSGGSRETQYF.

V is TRBV10-3 and J is TRBJ1-3; possibly TRBD1 for D (6 bases). The CDR3 has 13 residues. Trimming shortened V by 4 bases and J by 5 bases, and 9 bases separated the two germline ends. CDR1 is ENHRY, CDR2 SYGVKD, per germline. CDR3: CAISGTERNTIYF. Here the CDR3 DNA reads TGTGCCATCAGTGGGACAGAAAGAAACACCATATATTTT.

The chain links TRBV30 to TRBJ2-3; 9 nucleotides line up with TRBD2. With V trimmed by 4 bases and J by 9 bases, 8 bases remained unmatched. The germline gives CDR1 GTSNPN, CDR2 SVGIG (reference sequence). CDR3 size: 13 residues. Here the CDR3 reads CAWTGLAGQTQYF. The CDR3, as DNA: TGTGCCTGGACGGGCCTAGCGGGACAAACGCAGTATTTT.

This rearrangement joins TRBV4-3 to TRBJ1-4, with D tentatively TRBD1 (5 bases). The CDR3 sequence is 14 residues long. Germline values: CDR1 LGHNA, CDR2 YSLEER. V lost 4 bases to trimming and J lost 4 bases, with 10 bases between them. The CDR3 DNA reads TGCGCCAGCAGCCCGACAGAGAATAATGAAAAACTGTTTTTT. The encoded protein is CASSPTENNEKLFF.

The chain uses TRBV2 and TRBJ2-1, with a tentative D call TRBD1 (6 bases). CDR1 is SNHLY, CDR2 FYNNEI, per germline. The CDR3 has 15 residues. Between the trimmed V and J ends, which lost 6 bases and 7 bases, there was a span of 19 bases. In nucleotides, the CDR3 is TGTGCCAGCAGCCCAACAAGGACAGACTCGAATGAGCAGTTCTTC. It is translated as CASSPTRTDSNEQFF.

The chain carries TRBV6-1 and TRBJ2-4; D may be TRBD1 (5 bases). The V and J ends lost 0 bases and 2 bases respectively, with 14 bases between them. The V gene's germline CDR1 is MNHNS and CDR2 SASEGT. This CDR3 has 17 amino acids. CDR3 loop: CASSEAAGPGTKNIQYF. Here the CDR3 DNA reads TGTGCCAGCAGTGAAGCGGCCGGGCCAGGGACCAAAAACATTCAGTACTTC.

The chain uses TRBV30 and TRBJ1-4, with a possible D match to TRBD1 (5 bases). This CDR3 has 13 amino acids. CDR1 GTSNPN and CDR2 SVGIG come from the germline V gene (reference sequence). V lost 2 bases and J 17 bases, leaving 21 bases between the germline ends. CDR3 region: CAWSHGGSGPVFF. The CDR3, as DNA: TGTGCCTGGAGTCACGGGGGATCCGGGCCCGTTTTTTTT.

The chain combines TRBV14 with TRBJ2-3, with 9 bases lining up with TRBD1. Germline lookup yields CDR1 SGHDN and CDR2 FVKESK. Trimming removed 4 bases from V and 4 bases from J; junction bases left unmatched: 9. The CDR3 is 16 amino acids. For the CDR3, the DNA is TGTGCCAGCAGCCCCAGAAAGGGACAGGGCCCAGATACGCAGTATTTT. Translation: CASSPRKGQGPDTQYF.

The genes are TRBV10-1 and TRBJ1-2, with D possibly matching TRBD1 (6 bases). This CDR3 is built from 11 residues. Germline V CDR1 and CDR2: WNHNN, SYGVQD (reference sequence). V was clipped by 5 bases and J by 8 bases, with 9 bases between them. In DNA form, the CDR3 reads TGCGCCAGCAGTCCAGGGGAGGGCTACACCTTC. This gives the protein CASSPGEGYTF.

The chain is built from TRBV27 and TRBJ2-7; D is tentatively TRBD1 or TRBD2 (5 bases each). Trimming stripped 2 bases from V and 2 bases from J, with 16 bases between. The CDR3 loop spans 16 amino acids. The germline gives CDR1 MNHEY, CDR2 SMNVEV (reference sequence). The CDR3: CASSLGVGEATYEQYF. CDR3 DNA: TGTGCCAGCAGTTTAGGTGTGGGGGAAGCAACCTACGAGCAGTACTTC.

The J gene is TRBJ2-1, the V gene TRBV27; possible D gene TRBD1, 8 bases. The V end was cut by 3 bases, the J end by 8 bases, with 14 bases between. There are 14 residues in the CDR3. The germline gives CDR1 MNHEY, CDR2 SMNVEV (reference sequence). The DNA of the CDR3 is TGTGCCAGCAGTTTGCGGACAGGGAGGGATGAGCAGTTCTTC. This sequence encodes CASSLRTGRDEQFF.

The chain combines TRBV9 with TRBJ1-1; D not certain. This CDR3 comprises 13 residues. Germline CDR1 and CDR2: SGDLS and YYNGEE. Trimming shortened V by 2 bases and J by 5 bases, and 10 bases separated the two germline ends. DNA of the CDR3: TGTGCCAGCAGCGTGTATGGGGAAACTGAAGCTTTCTTT. Amino acids: CASSVYGETEAFF.

The table lists this clone with a few counts. V gene TRBV2 combines with J gene TRBJ1-4; D possibly corresponds to TRBD1 (5 bases). The V end was cut by 6 bases, the J end by 7 bases, with 15 bases between. The CDR3 has 14 amino acids. The germline CDR1 and CDR2 sequences are SNHLY and FYNNEI. CDR3 in DNA: TGTGCCAGCAGCAACAGTGAGAGGGGTGAAAAACTGTTTTTT. It is translated as CASSNSERGEKLFF.

The V call is TRBV6-5, the J call TRBJ2-1; TRBD2 matches 7 bases. The CDR3 has 15 amino acids. The junction had 11 bases not matched to a gene; V was cut back by 8 bases and J by 4 bases. In germline, CDR1 is MNHEY, CDR2 SVGAGI. CDR3 residues: CASCTAGDMYNEQFF. The CDR3 DNA is TGTGCCAGCTGTACTGCGGGAGATATGTACAATGAGCAGTTCTTC.

This clone was seen only once. CDR3 in amino acids: CASSEPDMGTQYF. The CDR3 bases are TGTGCCAGCAGTGAACCAGATATGGGGACCCAGTACTTC. The chain uses TRBV2 and TRBJ2-5; D uncertain. The CDR3 has 13 amino acids. Germline loops: CDR1 SNHLY, CDR2 FYNNEI. Trimming removed 2 bases at V and 7 bases at J, with 11 bases between.

The chain employs TRBV27 and TRBJ1-2; unclear D gene. CDR3 size: 14 residues. Trimming shortened V by 2 bases and J by 4 bases, and 11 bases separated the two germline ends. Germline V gene lookup returns CDR1 MNHEY and CDR2 SMNVEV (reference sequence). The DNA of the CDR3 is TGTGCCAGCAGTTTAGGGTTAGGGCCCTATGGCTACACCTTC. The encoded protein is CASSLGLGPYGYTF.

The chain uses TRBV5-4 and TRBJ2-1; TRBD2 agrees at 9 bases. This CDR3 has 14 residues. The germline CDR1 and CDR2 sequences are SGHNT and YYREEE (reference sequence). The junction had 2 bases not matched to a gene; V was cut back by 0 bases and J by 7 bases. CDR3 sequence: CASSLGSGGNEQFF. The CDR3 bases are TGTGCCAGCAGCTTGGGTAGCGGGGGAAATGAGCAGTTCTTC.

The chain is built from TRBV7-9 and TRBJ2-7; possible D gene TRBD1, 5 bases. V was pared by 4 bases and J by 1 base, with 11 bases between. The CDR3 extends over 14 amino acids. Germline V lookup: CDR1 SEHNR, CDR2 FQNEAQ (reference sequence). The CDR3 spells CASSSDRGSYEQYF. CDR3 in DNA: TGTGCCAGCAGCTCAGATAGGGGTTCCTACGAGCAGTACTTC.

The chain uses TRBV30 and TRBJ2-2, with D possibly matching TRBD1 (6 bases). Germline assignment: CDR1 GTSNPN and CDR2 SVGIG (reference sequence). V lost 5 bases, J lost 6 bases, and 16 bases lay in between. The CDR3 is 14 amino acids. The CDR3 region has the DNA TGTGCCTGGGCCGCTGTACAGGGTTCCGGGGAGCTGTTTTTT. It codes for CAWAAVQGSGELFF. Full variable domain (remainder filled in from reference TRBV30 and TRBJ2-2): SQTIHQWPATLVQPVGSPLSLECTVEGTSNPNLYWYRQAAGRGLQLLFYSVGIGQISSEVPQNLSASRPQDRQFILSSKKLLLSDSGFYLCAWAAVQGSGELFFGEGSRLTVL.